A single sample gave rise to the 6 T cell receptor beta chains below, sequenced in a study of blood T cell repertoires in COVID-19. Using immunoSEQ multiplex PCR, the repertoire was profiled, and TCRdb retains in-frame clones only, with some absent. The sample shows 220,000 or so clones, roughly nine tenths of them seen only once. The specimen was peripheral blood. Receptors were obtained from a man in his 60s with COVID-19, enrolled during active disease.

The chain carries TRBV4-1 and TRBJ2-7, with 7 nucleotides matching TRBD2. V lost 4 bases, J lost 0 bases, and 6 bases stayed unmatched. CDR1 and CDR2 from the germline V gene are MGHRA and YSYEKL. CDR3 length: 15 amino acids. The CDR3 bases are TGCGCCAGCAGCCCCCAGAGCGGGGCCTCCTACGAGCAGTACTTC. Translation gives CASSPQSGASYEQYF.

This clone has a single count. The CDR3 loop is CASSPPGGIENQPQHF. DNA for the CDR3: TGTGCCAGCAGCCCCCCCGGAGGGATAGAAAATCAGCCCCAGCATTTT. The chain couples TRBV7-6 to TRBJ1-5; D gene unclear. The CDR3 is made up of 16 amino acids. Per the germline V gene, CDR1 is SGHVS and CDR2 is FNYEAQ. The V and J ends lost 5 bases and 4 bases respectively, with 18 bases between them.

The chain has TRBV13 and TRBJ1-1; 7 nucleotides align to TRBD1. Unmatched junction bases numbered 4, after V lost 6 bases and J lost 0 bases. Germline V gives CDR1 PRHDT, CDR2 FYEKMQ (reference sequence). This CDR3 is built from 14 residues. This CDR3 is CASRPTGVNTEAFF. For the CDR3, the DNA is TGTGCCAGCAGACCTACAGGGGTGAACACTGAAGCTTTCTTT.

This clone occurred once. The chain carries TRBV3-1 (or the pseudogene TRBV3-2) and TRBJ2-4; D might be TRBD2 (7 bases). The CDR3 loop spans 18 amino acids. Trimming removed 1 base at V and 1 base at J, with 17 bases between. Per the germline V gene, CDR1 is LGHDT and CDR2 is YNNKEL (reference sequence). Written as DNA, the CDR3 is TGTGCCAGCAGCCAAGCTCCAGGCGGGGGCGCGGCCAAAAACATTCAGTACTTC. Encoded protein: CASSQAPGGGAAKNIQYF.

This chain connects TRBV7-2 to TRBJ2-2; the D gene is possibly TRBD1 (6 bases). V was cut by 7 bases and J by 6 bases, with 12 bases left in between. CDR3 size: 13 residues. Looked up from germline, CDR1 is SGHTA and CDR2 is FQGNSA. The chain's CDR3 is CASTPGVPGELFF. In nucleotides, the CDR3 is TGTGCCAGCACTCCAGGGGTACCCGGGGAGCTGTTTTTT.

This sequence joins TRBV4-1 and TRBJ2-2; TRBD1 aligns across 7 bases. The J segment lost 0 bases and the V segment lost 1 base, leaving 8 bases of the junction unmatched. The CDR3 totals 18 residues. Germline CDR1 and CDR2: MGHRA and YSYEKL. The CDR3 DNA reads TGCGCCAGCAGCCAAGGGCACAGGGGCTCCGCGAACACCGGGGAGCTGTTTTTT. This gives the protein CASSQGHRGSANTGELFF.